This T cell receptor (beta chain) originates from a study of OX40 agonist ivuxolimab in advanced cancers. Drawing of blood for sampling happened at baseline, at cycle 4 day 1, and at cycle 7 day 1. Germline V gene sequence: CDR1 MNHNY, CDR2 SVGAGI (reference sequence). CDR3 length equals 15 residues. Trimming took 0 bases from V and 0 from J, leaving 6 bases between them. The protocol was immunoSEQ multiplex PCR, while the TCRdb copy is restricted to in-frame clones and leaves out a portion. The sample lists 25,000 to 35,000 clones; roughly 85% were seen once. This specimen consisted of CD4+ or CD8+ T cells sorted from blood, obtained in a trial of the OX40 agonist ivuxolimab. This receptor was obtained from an adult with an advanced solid tumor such as melanoma, head and neck, liver or kidney cancer. The chain carries TRBV6-6 and TRBJ1-5; no clear D. CDR3 residues: CASSYSGNSNQPQHF. The CDR3 DNA reads TGTGCCAGCAGTTACTCAGGGAATAGCAATCAGCCCCAGCATTTT.